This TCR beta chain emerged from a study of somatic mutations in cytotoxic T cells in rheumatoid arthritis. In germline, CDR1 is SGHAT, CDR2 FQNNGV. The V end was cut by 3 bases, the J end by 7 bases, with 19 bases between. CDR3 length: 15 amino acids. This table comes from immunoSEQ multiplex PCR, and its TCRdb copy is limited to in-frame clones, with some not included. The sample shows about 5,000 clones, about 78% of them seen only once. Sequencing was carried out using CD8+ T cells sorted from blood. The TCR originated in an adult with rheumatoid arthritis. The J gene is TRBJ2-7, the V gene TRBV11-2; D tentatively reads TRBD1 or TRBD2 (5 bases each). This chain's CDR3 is CASSFGQGPLREQYF. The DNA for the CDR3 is TGTGCCAGCAGCTTCGGCCAGGGACCCCTTCGGGAGCAGTACTTC.